This TCR beta chain was documented in a study of early T cells in non-severe SARS-CoV-2 infection. Study as a whole: With bulk RNA from unsorted whole blood as input, sequencing yielded unpaired chains.

The germline V gene encodes CDR1 SGHTA and CDR2 FQGNSA. This CDR3 contains 17 residues. Trimming removed 5 bases at V and 3 bases at J, with 21 bases between. TCRdb passed the 5' RACE reads through MiXCR, listing each CDR3 protein once. The sample has about 64,000 distinct CDR3 sequences; over 10% are singletons. With regard to this clonotype: The antigen remains unidentified.

Study findings and constraints: There was a bias toward anti-spike CD8 responses in VDJdb matching, which missed private and CD4 specificities.

The chain joins TRBV7-2 to TRBJ2-3; D might be TRBD2 (6 bases). Sequences were derived from whole blood, sampled at baseline. The clonotype originates from an adult who was a healthcare worker with PCR-confirmed SARS-CoV-2 infection or an uninfected control (not recorded which). CDR3 sequence: CASSPFPGGWGTDTQYF. Written as DNA, the CDR3 is TGTGCCAGCAGCCCATTCCCTGGAGGGTGGGGAACAGATACGCAGTATTTT. The full variable domain, completed using reference TRBV7-2 and TRBJ2-3, is GAGVSQSPSNKVTEKGKDVELRCDPISGHTALYWYRQSLGQGLEFLIYFQGNSAPDKSGLPSDRFSAERTGGSVSTLTIQRTQQEDSAVYLCASSPFPGGWGTDTQYFGPGTRLTVL.